This entry lists 2 T cell receptor beta chains sequenced from one sample in a study of regulatory T cells in long-lasting Graves disease. Arm-PCR of CDR3 regions and iRepertoire HTBI primers were the basis on which TCR beta libraries were built. MiXCR, applied by TCRdb to the multiplex PCR reads, yields one record per CDR3 protein. The repertoire holds roughly 450,000 distinct CDR3 sequences, 20% to 25% seen once, with about a quarter in the top ten. Time point defined: persistent/refractory GD, antithyroid drugs over 5 years with positive TRAb. There was RNA extracted from PBMCs, and the TCR library was made from it. The sequenced sample was peripheral blood mononuclear cells (PBMCs), obtained when the disease was refractory, from a patient treated with antithyroid drugs. The receptors here all came from a female donor with Graves disease.

V usage is TRBV29-1 and J usage is TRBJ1-1; 10 bases align to TRBD1. Trimming at V came to 7 bases and at J to 0 bases, leaving 2 bases not matched to a gene. CDR1 is SQVTM, CDR2 ANQGSEA, per germline. The CDR3 runs to 13 residues. CDR3 nucleotide sequence: TGCAGCGCGACAGGGGGCATGAACACTGAAGCTTTCTTT. The encoded protein is CSATGGMNTEAFF.

Ten or more counts support this clonotype. The chain links TRBV29-1 to TRBJ2-7; 12 bases fit TRBD2. Germline CDR1 SQVTM, CDR2 ANQGSEA. CDR3 size: 12 residues. Unmatched junction bases numbered 0, after V lost 3 bases and J lost 6 bases. CDR3 nucleotides: TGCAGCGTTGAGACTAGCGGGAGCGAGCAGTACTTC. This gives the protein CSVETSGSEQYF.